This note documents a single T cell receptor (beta chain) sequence. What it binds is not known. V was pared by 2 bases and J by 3 bases, with 11 bases between. This CDR3 has 15 amino acids. Looked up from germline, CDR1 is SNHLY and CDR2 is FYNNEI. This sample stems from a study of shared clonotypes between healthy human individuals. Study-level results: Unshared clonotypes carried lower generation probabilities than those common to all four donors.

Naive-designated CD8 cells lacked CD45RO, were positively enriched for CCR7, and omitted terminally differentiated effector memory CD45RA+ cells. TCRdb's table, derived via immunoSEQ multiplex PCR, lists solely in-frame clones and lacks some. The sample lists roughly 2,000,000 clones, around 96% occurring once. Source material: naive CD8+ T cells sorted from blood. This receptor was identified in a man younger than 35 in good health. The chain employs TRBV2 and TRBJ1-5; D uncertain. CDR3 amino acids: CASSERESFNQPQHF. The CDR3 DNA reads TGTGCCAGCAGTGAACGTGAGAGTTTCAATCAGCCCCAGCATTTT.